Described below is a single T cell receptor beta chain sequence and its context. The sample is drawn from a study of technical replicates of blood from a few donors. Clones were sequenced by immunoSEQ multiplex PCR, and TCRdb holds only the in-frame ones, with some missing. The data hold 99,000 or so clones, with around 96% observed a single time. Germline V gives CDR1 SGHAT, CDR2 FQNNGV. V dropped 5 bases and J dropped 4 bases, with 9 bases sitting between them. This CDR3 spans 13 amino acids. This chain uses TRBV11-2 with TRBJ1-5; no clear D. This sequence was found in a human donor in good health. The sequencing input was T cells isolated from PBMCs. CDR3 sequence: CASSPTINQPQHF. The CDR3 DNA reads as TGTGCCAGCAGCCCCACAATTAATCAGCCCCAGCATTTT.